This T cell receptor beta chain comes out of a study of blood T cell repertoires in COVID-19. Trimming removed 4 bases from V and 14 bases from J; junction bases left unmatched: 15. The CDR3 totals 14 residues. Germline values: CDR1 SGHRS, CDR2 YFSETQ. Authors' analysis steps: Nucleated cell counts were estimated from reference gene primer amplification. The assay was immunoSEQ multiplex PCR, and TCRdb's table has in-frame clones only and misses some. V, J and clone size are taken as reported in that table, and D and trimming were inferred from the DNA itself. The sample has 95,000 to 150,000 clones; approximately 83% are singletons.

Sequencing input: peripheral blood. This receptor was identified in an elderly man with active or convalescent COVID-19. The chain is built from TRBV5-1 and TRBJ2-4; 7 bases agree with TRBD2. This CDR3 reads CASSPTAGGLEKYF. In DNA, the CDR3 is TGCGCCAGCAGCCCAACAGCCGGTGGACTAGAAAAGTACTTC.